This T cell receptor (beta chain) was recovered during a study of T cell repertoires in cytomegalovirus infection. On the study more broadly: CMV epitopes used comprised recently identified HLA-C-restricted ones and well-studied HLA-B-restricted ones. Through public TCR beta signatures, both CMV infection and matching HLA type were indicated.

Trimming cost V 5 bases and J 3 bases, with 14 bases left between them. CDR1 and CDR2 from the germline V gene are SEHNR and FQNEAQ (reference sequence). This CDR3 has 14 residues. One entry per CDR3 protein results from TCRdb running MiXCR on the reads. In the table there are 680,000 or so distinct CDR3 sequences, 30% to 35% of which are singletons. Findings and caveats of the study: HLA-C-restricted, CMV-specific TCR beta clonotypes were dominant ex vivo. Cumulated frequencies of public TCR beta families served to identify carriers of CMV plus the relevant HLA.

On this clonotype itself: No antigen is known for it.

V gene TRBV7-9 combines with J gene TRBJ2-7; D possibly corresponds to TRBD1 (6 bases). Material: cultured PBMCs, obtained from culture after CMV antigen stimulation. The receptor was derived from a human donor in good health (CMV status not recorded). Some clones in this sample may be carry-over from other donors' samples. CDR3 bases: TGTGCCAGCAGCCCACGACAGGTTAACTACGAGCAGTACTTC. Translated: CASSPRQVNYEQYF.